A selection of T cell receptor beta chains follows, all from one sample in a study of blood T cell repertoires in COVID-19. Libraries were prepared by immunoSEQ multiplex PCR; TCRdb keeps only in-frame clonotypes and omits some of them. The sample consists of a few hundred thousand clones, approximately 84% of them appearing once. Sequencing was done on a sample of PBMCs or T cells enriched from blood (not recorded which). These receptors were collected from a young man who had recovered from COVID-19. Both conserved end residues are trimmed from each CDR3. Each record gives: V gene, CDR3 protein.

>TRBV11-2
ASSLDLAVNTEAF
>TRBV5-1
ASSLGWQSQETQY
>TRBV13
ASSEVGAGGPGSYEQY
>TRBV2
ASSERGTAEAF
>TRBV19
ASSQTGFSGANVLT
>TRBV25-1
ASSGPGQYNSPLH
>TRBV3-1/TRBV3-2
ASSQGTGGYEQY
>TRBV5-1
ASSSRVLDTQY
>TRBV19
ASSMSRINEKLF
>TRBV3-1/TRBV3-2
ASSQGWTESSTDTQY
>TRBV24-1
ATSDWGTGKQETQY
>TRBV5-1
ASSFLPTGPRTEAF
>TRBV11-3
ASSKLTGNEQF
>TRBV27
ASSLSQGDRGQY
>TRBV19
ASALGVSNPREQF
>TRBV10-1
ASSGDRETDTQY
>TRBV6-5
ASIGQGPNEKLF